This T cell receptor beta chain was captured in a study of glioma-infiltrating T cells after dendritic cell vaccination. At the level of the study: Autologous tumor lysate-pulsed dendritic cell vaccination was given between about 2003 and 2012.

Using immunoSEQ multiplex PCR, the repertoire was profiled, and TCRdb retains in-frame clones only, with some absent. The data contain around 90,000 clones, 79% of them singletons. The CDR3 is 12 amino acids. Germline V gives CDR1 SQVTM, CDR2 ANQGSEA. Trimming pared 1 base from V and 6 bases from J, leaving 6 bases between. PBMC were collected before vaccination, two weeks after the third vaccination, and at progression. The genes are TRBV29-1 and TRBJ2-2; the D is unclear. This clonotype was sampled from a human donor with glioblastoma. The sequences come from blood, collected before dendritic cell vaccination. CDR3 region: CSVEGAPGELFF. DNA for the CDR3: TGCAGCGTTGAAGGAGCTCCCGGGGAGCTGTTTTTT.